This T cell receptor (beta chain) emerged from a study of PD-1 blockade in classical Hodgkin lymphoma. Whole-study context: On a schedule of every 2 weeks, patients received nivolumab 3 mg/kg intravenously.

This clone was observed a handful of times. The antigen is not known. No patient escaped relapse after autologous stem cell transplantation, and brentuximab vedotin exposure varied. Sequencing was performed with immunoSEQ multiplex PCR; in TCRdb, only in-frame clones are kept and a portion is missing. The sample holds 28,000 or so clones, about 67% seen once. General study points: By C4D1 there was a significant rise in CD4+ TCR diversity but not in CD8+ TCR diversity.

CDR1 is MDHEN and CDR2 is SYDVKM in the germline V gene. Trimming shortened V by 8 bases and J by 1 base, and 23 bases separated the two germline ends. The CDR3 runs to 17 residues. Sequences were derived from peripheral blood mononuclear cells (PBMCs), sampled before the second cycle of nivolumab. The receptor was isolated from a human donor with classical Hodgkin lymphoma. This chain uses TRBV28 with TRBJ2-5, with a tentative D call TRBD2 (6 bases). The CDR3, as DNA: TGTGCCAGCCACTGGGCAGACGGGGGACCTCGCCAAGAGACCCAGTACTTC. It yields the protein CASHWADGGPRQETQYF. The full variable domain, completed using reference TRBV28 and TRBJ2-5, is DVKVTQSSRYLVKRTGEKVFLECVQDMDHENMFWYRQDPGLGLRLIYFSYDVKMKEKGDIPEGYSVSREKKERFSLILESASTNQTSMYLCASHWADGGPRQETQYFGPGTRLLVL.